This TCR beta chain originates from a study of T cell repertoires in aging, cancer and after chemotherapy. A mixed TRB-A/B primer pool amplified rearranged TRB by multiplex touch-down PCR. Via MiXCR, TCRdb re-called the multiplex PCR reads, giving one row per CDR3 protein. Among roughly 9,900 distinct CDR3 sequences listed, around 30% were seen once. The V gene's germline CDR1 is SGHRS and CDR2 YFSETQ. The CDR3 length is 17 residues. Trimming cost V 1 base and J 1 base, with 17 bases left between them. TCR beta rearrangements were amplified from peripheral blood genomic DNA. The chain couples TRBV5-1 to TRBJ2-5; D is ambiguous. The TCR originated in a human donor in good health. Sequenced sample: blood. This CDR3 reads CASSLRLPSWLQETQYF. The CDR3 nucleotides are TGCGCCAGCAGCTTGAGACTGCCCTCGTGGCTCCAAGAGACCCAGTACTTC.